The T cell receptor beta chain under discussion was sequenced for a study of T cells in localized non-small cell lung cancer. General study results and limits: Maximal T cell clonality occurred in uninvolved adjacent lung, with tumor ranking below it. Paired adjacent lung recovered a median roughly 54 of the top 100 tumor clones. Those with higher blood T cell density had longer overall survival. The tumor had only one region sequenced, so heterogeneity remains possible.

The V end was cut by 0 bases, the J end by 2 bases, with 10 bases between. Germline-derived CDR1 and CDR2 are GTSNPN and SVGIG (reference sequence). CDR3 length: 14 amino acids. Concerning this clone: The antigen remains undetermined.

The protocol was immunoSEQ multiplex PCR, while the TCRdb copy is restricted to in-frame clones and leaves out a portion. The repertoire holds 3,000 to 4,000 clones, with about 31% as singletons. The sample consisted of lung tumor tissue, taken before any cancer treatment. The chain uses TRBV30 and TRBJ1-2; TRBD1 is a possible D gene (5 bases). The origin of this receptor is a woman aged 35 to 70 with stage I squamous cell lung carcinoma. CDR3 residues: CAWSVHGDNYGYTF. The CDR3 nucleotides read TGTGCCTGGAGTGTACATGGGGACAACTATGGCTACACCTTC.